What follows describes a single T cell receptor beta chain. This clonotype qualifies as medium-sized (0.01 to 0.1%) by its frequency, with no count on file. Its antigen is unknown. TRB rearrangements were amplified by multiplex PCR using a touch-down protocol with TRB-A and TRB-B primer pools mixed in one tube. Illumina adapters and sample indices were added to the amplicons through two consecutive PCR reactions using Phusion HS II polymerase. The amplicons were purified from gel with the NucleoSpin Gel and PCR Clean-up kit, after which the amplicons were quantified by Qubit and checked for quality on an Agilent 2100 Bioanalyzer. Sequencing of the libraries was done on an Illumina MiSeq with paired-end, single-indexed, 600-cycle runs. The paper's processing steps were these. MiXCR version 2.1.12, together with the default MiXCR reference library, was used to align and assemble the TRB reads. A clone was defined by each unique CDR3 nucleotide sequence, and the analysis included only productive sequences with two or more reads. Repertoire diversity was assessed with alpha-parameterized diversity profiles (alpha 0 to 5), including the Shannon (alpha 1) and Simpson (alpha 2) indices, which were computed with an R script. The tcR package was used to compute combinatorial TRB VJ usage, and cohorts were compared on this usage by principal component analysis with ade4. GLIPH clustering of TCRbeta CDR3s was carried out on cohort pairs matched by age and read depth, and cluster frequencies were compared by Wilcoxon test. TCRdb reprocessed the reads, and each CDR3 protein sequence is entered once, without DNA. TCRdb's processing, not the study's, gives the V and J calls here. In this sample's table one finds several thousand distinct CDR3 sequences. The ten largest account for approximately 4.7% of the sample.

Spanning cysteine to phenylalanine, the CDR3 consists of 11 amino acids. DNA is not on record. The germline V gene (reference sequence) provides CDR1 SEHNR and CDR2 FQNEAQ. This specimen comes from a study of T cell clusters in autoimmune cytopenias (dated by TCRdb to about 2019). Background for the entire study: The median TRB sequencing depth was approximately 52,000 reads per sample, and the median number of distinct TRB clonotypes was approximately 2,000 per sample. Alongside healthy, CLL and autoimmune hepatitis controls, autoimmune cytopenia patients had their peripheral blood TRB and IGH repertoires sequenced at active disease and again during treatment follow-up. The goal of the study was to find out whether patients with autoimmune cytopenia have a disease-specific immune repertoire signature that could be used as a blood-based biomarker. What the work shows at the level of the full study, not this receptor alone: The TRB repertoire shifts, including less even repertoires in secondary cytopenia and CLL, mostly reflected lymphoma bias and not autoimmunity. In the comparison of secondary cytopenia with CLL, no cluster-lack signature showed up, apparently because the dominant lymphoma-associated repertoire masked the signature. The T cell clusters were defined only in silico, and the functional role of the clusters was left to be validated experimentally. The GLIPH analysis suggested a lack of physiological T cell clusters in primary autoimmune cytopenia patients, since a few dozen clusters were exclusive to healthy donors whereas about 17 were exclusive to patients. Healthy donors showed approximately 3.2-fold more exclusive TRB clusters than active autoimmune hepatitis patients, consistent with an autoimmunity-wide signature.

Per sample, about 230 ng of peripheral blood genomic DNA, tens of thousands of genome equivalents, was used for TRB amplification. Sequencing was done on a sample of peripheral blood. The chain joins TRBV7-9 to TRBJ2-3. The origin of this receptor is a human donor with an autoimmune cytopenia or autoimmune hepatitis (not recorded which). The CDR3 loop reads CASSAGDTQYF.